The entry below describes one T cell receptor beta chain. Trimming left V 2 bases short and J 7 bases short, with 12 bases between. This CDR3 contains 13 residues. Germline V gene data show CDR1 as WSHSY and CDR2 as SAAADI. The protocol was immunoSEQ multiplex PCR, while the TCRdb copy is restricted to in-frame clones and leaves out a portion. The table lists approximately 78,000 clones, roughly 89% of them singletons. The data derive from a study of technical replicates of blood from a handful of donors. The chain uses TRBV10-2 and TRBJ2-7; D is perhaps TRBD1 (5 bases). The sequence derives from a human donor in good health. Sequences were obtained from T cells isolated from PBMCs. Here the CDR3 reads CASSEGRAGEQYF. The CDR3 DNA sequence: TGCGCCAGCAGTGAGGGCAGGGCAGGGGAGCAGTACTTC.